Listed here is a single T cell receptor (beta chain). Trimming pared 4 bases from V and 0 bases from J, leaving 13 bases between. Germline CDR1 is LGHDT and CDR2 is YNNKEL (reference sequence). The CDR3 is 15 amino acids. The data stem from a study of early T cells in non-severe SARS-CoV-2 infection. TCRdb processed the 5' RACE reads anew with MiXCR; each CDR3 protein has one entry. The sample lists under 70,000 distinct CDR3 sequences, roughly 13% seen once, with roughly a tenth in the top ten. The receptor was isolated from an adult who was a healthcare worker with PCR-confirmed SARS-CoV-2 infection or an uninfected control (not recorded which). The V gene is TRBV3-1, the J gene TRBJ2-7; D remains unclear. The sample taken for sequencing was whole blood. CDR3 DNA: TGTGCCAGCAGCCCCTCGGTGCGGAGCTCCTACGAGCAGTACTTC. As protein: CASSPSVRSSYEQYF.